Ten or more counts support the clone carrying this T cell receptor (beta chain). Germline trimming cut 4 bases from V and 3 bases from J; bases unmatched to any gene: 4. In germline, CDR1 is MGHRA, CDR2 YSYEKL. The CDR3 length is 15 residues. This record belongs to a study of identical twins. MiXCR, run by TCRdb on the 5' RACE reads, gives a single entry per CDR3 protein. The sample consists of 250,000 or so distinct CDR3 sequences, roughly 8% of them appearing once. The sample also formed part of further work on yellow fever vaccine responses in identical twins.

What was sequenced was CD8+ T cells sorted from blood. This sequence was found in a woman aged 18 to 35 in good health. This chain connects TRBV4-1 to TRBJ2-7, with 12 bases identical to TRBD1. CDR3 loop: CASSPGTGGLYEQYF. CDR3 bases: TGCGCCAGCAGCCCCGGGACAGGGGGCCTCTACGAGCAGTACTTC.